This passage covers 15 T cell receptor beta chains from one sample sequenced in a study of shared clonotypes between healthy human individuals. Naive CD8 cells lacked CD45RO, underwent positive selection for CCR7 and left out terminally differentiated effector memory CD45RA+ cells. TCRdb's copy holds only in-frame clones and misses some; the assay was immunoSEQ multiplex PCR. This sample yields around 2,000,000 clones, of which about 95% are seen a single time; less than 1.5% belongs to the top ten. The sequencing input was naive CD8+ T cells sorted from blood. These receptors all stem from a young man in good health.

The chain couples TRBV27 to TRBJ1-1; tentatively, D is TRBD1 (6 bases). The V end was cut by 3 bases, the J end by 5 bases, with 13 bases between. This CDR3 spans 14 amino acids. Germline CDR1 reads MNHEY; CDR2 reads SMNVEV (reference sequence). As DNA, the CDR3 is TGTGCCAGCAGTTTCACGGGGGCGCGGACTGAAGCTTTCTTT. It specifies CASSFTGARTEAFF.

The chain carries TRBV5-6 and TRBJ1-6, with D tentatively TRBD1 (5 bases). Germline values: CDR1 SGHDT, CDR2 YYEEEE. Trimming pared 4 bases from V and 6 bases from J, leaving 17 bases between. CDR3 length: 16 amino acids. CDR3 bases: TGTGCCAGCAGCCATCGCAGTAACGGGGGTAATTCACCCCTCCACTTT. It encodes CASSHRSNGGNSPLHF.

The rearrangement joins TRBV6-5 to TRBJ2-7, with 8 nucleotides matching TRBD1. Germline lookup yields CDR1 MNHEY and CDR2 SVGAGI. The ends lost 8 bases at V and 0 bases at J; junction bases unmatched: 3. CDR3 length: 13 residues. CDR3 sequence (DNA): TGTGCCAGCGGACAGGGCAACTCCTACGAGCAGTACTTC. Translation gives CASGQGNSYEQYF.

As regards this clone: Additional DNA sequences in this sample encode the identical CDR3. The CDR3 is CASSPGTNTGELFF. The CDR3 bases are TGTGCCAGCAGTCCGGGGACGAACACCGGGGAGCTGTTTTTT. The gene calls are TRBV27 and TRBJ2-2; a possible D gene is TRBD2 (5 bases). The CDR3 spans 14 residues. V lost 5 bases, J lost 0 bases, and 7 bases lay in between. Per germline, CDR1 MNHEY and CDR2 SMNVEV (reference sequence).

As for this clone: At one of its ends the junction is not consistent with the germline gene, which may arise from a read error. Other DNA sequences within the sample encode an identical CDR3. The chain employs TRBV7-9 and TRBJ1-1; maybe TRBD1 (6 bases). The CDR3 loop spans 15 amino acids. The germline gives CDR1 SEHNR, CDR2 FQNEAQ (reference sequence). The CDR3 protein is CASSLRGGMNTEAFF. CDR3 nucleotides: TGTGCCAGCAGCTTACGAGGGGGAATGAACACTGAGGCTTTCTTT.

The chain is built from TRBV4-1 and TRBJ2-7; D is perhaps TRBD1 (6 bases). V was shortened by 1 base and J by 2 bases, with 9 bases between the two germline ends. Germline V CDR1 and CDR2: MGHRA, YSYEKL. CDR3 size: 14 residues. The CDR3 bases are TGCGCCAGCAGCCAAGGGCACAGGGCCTACGAGCAGTACTTC. It codes for CASSQGHRAYEQYF.

The chain combines TRBV15 with TRBJ2-7; tentative D call: TRBD2 (6 bases). The ends were cut back, 5 bases at V and 5 bases at J, with 10 bases in the middle. Looked up from germline, CDR1 is LNHNV and CDR2 is YYDKDF (reference sequence). This CDR3 has 12 residues. The CDR3 DNA follows: TGTGCCACCAGCCCGGGCGGGGACGAGCAGTACTTC. It codes for CATSPGGDEQYF.

CDR3 amino acids: CASSSRDRRPNYGYTF. The CDR3 coding sequence is TGTGCCAGCAGCTCCCGGGACAGAAGACCTAACTATGGCTACACCTTC. The V and J genes are TRBV13 and TRBJ1-2, with 7 bases matching TRBD1. CDR3 length equals 16 residues. The V segment lost 4 bases and the J segment 0 bases; nucleotides outside the gene matches: 8. Per germline, CDR1 PRHDT and CDR2 FYEKMQ (reference sequence).

The rearrangement joins TRBV27 to TRBJ2-2; D uncertain. The V gene lost 3 bases and the J gene lost 4 bases, with 12 bases spanning the gap. The CDR3 totals 15 residues. From germline, CDR1 is MNHEY and CDR2 SMNVEV (reference sequence). CDR3 residues: CASSFTEMGTGELFF. The CDR3 DNA follows: TGTGCCAGCAGTTTTACCGAAATGGGCACCGGGGAGCTGTTTTTT.

The rearrangement joins TRBV9 to TRBJ2-7, with a possible D match to TRBD2 (6 bases). Germline CDR1 reads SGDLS; CDR2 reads YYNGEE. The CDR3 length is 15 residues. Between the trimmed V and J ends, which lost 3 bases and 0 bases, there was a span of 13 bases. The CDR3 nucleotides are TGTGCCAGCAGCGCCTACGGGAGTCTCTCCTACGAGCAGTACTTC. This codes for CASSAYGSLSYEQYF.

This sequence joins TRBV4-3 and TRBJ1-2; D might be TRBD1 (5 bases). V lost 0 bases, J lost 5 bases, and 13 bases lay in between. This CDR3 is built from 15 residues. CDR1 LGHNA and CDR2 YSLEER come from the germline V gene. CDR3 DNA sequence: TGCGCCAGCAGCCAAGATTCGGCAGGGCTTTATGGCTACACCTTC. Translated, it gives CASSQDSAGLYGYTF.

This clone was picked up one time. The sample has other DNA sequences that encode this CDR3 too. V usage is TRBV7-9 and J usage is TRBJ2-5, with D perhaps TRBD1 or TRBD2 (5 bases each). Germline loops: CDR1 SEHNR, CDR2 FQNEAQ (reference sequence). V lost 1 base to trimming and J lost 3 bases, with 9 bases between them. The CDR3 has 14 amino acids. CDR3: CASSLVGGEETQYF. The CDR3 region has the DNA TGTGCCAGCAGCTTAGTTGGGGGAGAAGAGACCCAGTACTTC. The variable domain in full, completed from reference TRBV7-9 and TRBJ2-5, reads DTGVSQNPRHKITKRGQNVTFRCDPISEHNRLYWYRQTLGQGPEFLTYFQNEAQLEKSRLLSDRFSAERPKGSFSTLEIQRTEQGDSAMYLCASSLVGGEETQYFGPGTRLLVL.

This sequence joins TRBV13 and TRBJ2-5; no firm D call. Trimming pared 1 base from V and 2 bases from J, leaving 8 bases between. Germline V lookup: CDR1 PRHDT, CDR2 FYEKMQ (reference sequence). The CDR3 length is 14 residues. The CDR3 loop reads CASSLEAWQETQYF. The CDR3 DNA reads TGTGCCAGCAGCTTAGAGGCTTGGCAAGAGACCCAGTACTTC.

The chain has TRBV27 and TRBJ2-3; D uncertain. The ends were cut back, 4 bases at V and 0 bases at J, with 14 bases in the middle. Germline assignment: CDR1 MNHEY and CDR2 SMNVEV (reference sequence). CDR3 size: 16 residues. Here the CDR3 DNA reads TGTGCCAGCAGTTCCCTAGACGACCTTAGCACAGATACGCAGTATTTT. Its translation is CASSSLDDLSTDTQYF.

Comment on this clone: Other DNA sequences within the sample encode an identical CDR3. V usage is TRBV29-1 and J usage is TRBJ2-5; D call uncertain. Per germline, CDR1 SQVTM and CDR2 ANQGSEA. The CDR3 extends over 10 amino acids. Trimming left V 3 bases short and J 4 bases short, with 3 bases between. The CDR3, as DNA: TGCAGCGTTGACCGAGAGACCCAGTACTTC. Its protein is CSVDRETQYF.